This entry lists 23 T cell receptor beta chains sequenced from one sample in a study of cytomegalovirus exposure and HLA in healthy donors. Amplification used 60 Vbeta primers and 13 Jbeta primers. The protocol was immunoSEQ multiplex PCR, while the TCRdb copy is restricted to in-frame clones and leaves out a portion. The sample has about 130,000 clones; 65% to 75% are singletons. Sequencing was carried out using PBMCs. The origin of the receptors is a woman aged 50 to 60 in good health and CMV-seropositive.

The chain carries TRBV11-2 and TRBJ1-6, with D perhaps TRBD1 (6 bases). V dropped 5 bases and J dropped 9 bases, with 20 bases sitting between them. This CDR3 contains 16 residues. Germline V lookup: CDR1 SGHAT, CDR2 FQNNGV. The CDR3 loop is CASSPGRGQLGSPLHF. The CDR3 DNA reads as TGTGCCAGCAGCCCCGGGCGGGGGCAGTTGGGTTCACCCCTCCACTTT.

The chain employs TRBV6-5 and TRBJ2-7; D gene uncertain. Germline V lookup: CDR1 MNHEY, CDR2 SVGAGI. V lost 8 bases, J lost 0 bases, and 14 bases lay in between. The CDR3 runs to 14 residues. CDR3 bases: TGTGCCAGCGGGCCCGGTATGCGCTCCTACGAGCAGTACTTC. Its protein product is CASGPGMRSYEQYF.

The chain recombines TRBV10-3 with TRBJ1-5; D remains ambiguous. Germline V gives CDR1 ENHRY, CDR2 SYGVKD. CDR3 length: 15 amino acids. The ends were cut back, 3 bases at V and 11 bases at J, with 20 bases in the middle. In DNA, the CDR3 is TGTGCCATCAGTGATGCGTCGAGAGGTGGCTCGGCCCAGCATTTT. It yields the protein CAISDASRGGSAQHF.

The chain carries TRBV28 and TRBJ2-3, with D perhaps TRBD2 (7 bases). The CDR3 loop spans 13 amino acids. Trimming took 3 bases from V and 4 from J, leaving 8 bases between them. Germline V CDR1 and CDR2: MDHEN, SYDVKM. CDR3 residues: CASSLGGPDTQYF. Here the CDR3 DNA reads TGTGCCAGCAGTTTGGGGGGGCCAGATACGCAGTATTTT.

The genes are TRBV6-5 and TRBJ1-2; 7 bases fit TRBD1. This CDR3 has 14 amino acids. V lost 6 bases to trimming and J lost 7 bases; unmatched junction nucleotides: 11. From germline, CDR1 is MNHEY and CDR2 SVGAGI. The chain's CDR3 is CASSAQGGVGGYTF. The CDR3 DNA reads TGTGCCAGCAGCGCCCAGGGGGGCGTTGGTGGCTACACCTTC.

Here the CDR3 reads CASRSSEPGGPDTQYF. CDR3 nucleotide sequence: TGTGCCAGCAGATCCTCGGAACCGGGGGGGCCAGATACGCAGTATTTT. The chain has TRBV21-1 and TRBJ2-3; whether TRBD2, the table's D call, matches the DNA was not checked. TRBV21-1 is marked as a pseudogene. The CDR3 sequence is 16 residues long.

The CDR3 DNA reads TGCGCCAGCAGCACGGACAGCGGGAACACCGGGGAGCTGTTTTTT. Translating it yields CASSTDSGNTGELFF. This chain joins TRBV5-1 and TRBJ2-2, with TRBD1 as a possible D gene (6 bases). This CDR3 contains 15 residues. Trimming left V 4 bases short and J 1 base short, with 11 bases between. Germline V lookup: CDR1 SGHRS, CDR2 YFSETQ.

The V gene is TRBV28, the J gene TRBJ2-7, with 10 bases aligning to TRBD1. Trimming cost V 9 bases and J 3 bases; bases outside gene matches: 5. The germline V gene has CDR1 MDHEN and CDR2 SYDVKM. The CDR3 has 13 residues. Written as DNA, the CDR3 is TGTGCCAGTCGGGACAGGGGTATCTACGAGCAGTACTTC. It yields the protein CASRDRGIYEQYF.

This clone was counted a single time. CDR3 nucleotide sequence: TGTGCCAGCAGCGTACTAACGGACAGTTACTACTCTGGAAACACCATATATTTT. Protein sequence: CASSVLTDSYYSGNTIYF. The chain couples TRBV9 to TRBJ1-3; D possibly corresponds to TRBD1 (6 bases). This CDR3 contains 18 residues. V lost 1 base, J lost 0 bases, and 17 bases lay in between. Germline assignment: CDR1 SGDLS and CDR2 YYNGEE.

This sequence joins TRBV14 and TRBJ1-6; TRBD1 matches at 8 bases. V lost 2 bases to trimming and J lost 4 bases; unmatched junction nucleotides: 10. From germline, CDR1 is SGHDN and CDR2 FVKESK. The CDR3 extends over 18 amino acids. CDR3 DNA: TGTGCCAGCAGCCAATACAGTGTCGGGACAGGATATAATTCACCCCTCCACTTT. The encoded protein is CASSQYSVGTGYNSPLHF. Combining the CDR3 with reference TRBV14 and TRBJ1-6 gives the whole variable domain EAGVTQFPSHSVIEKGQTVTLRCDPISGHDNLYWYRRVMGKEIKFLLHFVKESKQDESGMPNNRFLAERTGGTYSTLKVQPAELEDSGVYFCASSQYSVGTGYNSPLHFGNGTRLTVT.

The CDR3 is CASSSTGRTNEKLFF. The CDR3 DNA sequence: TGTGCCAGCAGTTCTACGGGTCGAACCAATGAAAAACTGTTTTTT. The chain joins TRBV7-2 to TRBJ1-4; D not certain. CDR3 length equals 15 residues. Germline CDR1 SGHTA, CDR2 FQGNSA. Between the trimmed V and J ends, which lost 6 bases and 5 bases, there was a span of 16 bases.

This clone was picked up one time. This chain uses TRBV7-3 with TRBJ2-3; TRBD2 matches at 7 bases. This CDR3 contains 14 residues. Germline loops: CDR1 SGHTA, CDR2 FQGTGA. Trimming at V came to 5 bases and at J to 9 bases, leaving 11 bases not matched to a gene. The CDR3 loop is CASSLSQSGVTQYF. DNA for the CDR3: TGTGCCAGCAGCCTGAGTCAGAGCGGGGTGACGCAGTATTTT.

In its sample, this clone was seen a few times. The J gene is TRBJ2-1, the V gene TRBV4-1, with 7 bases fitting TRBD1. V shed 2 bases, J shed 1 base, and the junction held 5 bases outside the gene matches. Looked up from germline, CDR1 is MGHRA and CDR2 is YSYEKL. The CDR3 is 16 residues long. The CDR3 sequence: CASSQPRDSSYNEQFF. For the CDR3, the DNA is TGCGCCAGCAGCCAACCCCGGGACAGTTCCTACAATGAGCAGTTCTTC.

The chain carries TRBV4-2 and TRBJ2-7, with 10 bases fitting TRBD2. This CDR3 is built from 18 residues. Germline V gene lookup returns CDR1 LGHNA and CDR2 YNFKEQ. V lost 0 bases, J lost 6 bases, and 14 bases stayed unmatched. CDR3 bases: TGTGCCAGCAGCCAAGATTCGGCTAGCGGGGGATATCCCTCCGAGCAGTACTTC. Translating gives CASSQDSASGGYPSEQYF.

The genes are TRBV28 and TRBJ1-2; no clear D. This CDR3 region has 15 residues. V lost 1 base to trimming and J lost 8 bases, with 17 bases between them. The V gene's germline CDR1 is MDHEN and CDR2 SYDVKM. The CDR3 coding sequence is TGTGCCAGCAGTTTATCAGCCCCTGAGATGGGCGGCTACACCTTC. Translation: CASSLSAPEMGGYTF.

This clone was recorded only once. The V gene is TRBV5-1, the J gene TRBJ2-1, with 9 bases fitting TRBD1. Germline CDR1 is SGHRS and CDR2 is YFSETQ. The CDR3 extends over 15 amino acids. With 1 base clipped from V and 5 bases from J, the junction kept 4 bases outside the gene matches. The CDR3 region is CASSLITGGNNEQFF. The DNA of the CDR3 is TGCGCCAGCAGCTTGATCACAGGGGGCAACAATGAGCAGTTCTTC.

This clone was seen a handful of times. This sequence joins TRBV29-1 and TRBJ2-2, with 9 bases matching TRBD2. Germline V lookup: CDR1 SQVTM, CDR2 ANQGSEA. The junction had 11 bases not matched to a gene; V was cut back by 1 base and J by 5 bases. The CDR3 extends over 17 amino acids. The DNA for the CDR3 is TGCAGCGTTGAAGTTTGGTTAGCGGGGGCAGGAACCGGGGAGCTGTTTTTT. Translation gives CSVEVWLAGAGTGELFF.

CDR3 DNA sequence: TGTGCCAGCAAGGGGAAGGGTAACTCCTACGAGCAGTACTTC. Its protein is CASKGKGNSYEQYF. The V call is TRBV2, the J call TRBJ2-5; tentative D call: TRBD1 (5 bases). The J call is doubtful: the DNA matches TRBJ2-7 better. Germline V lookup: CDR1 SNHLY, CDR2 FYNNEI. This CDR3 comprises 14 residues.

This chain uses TRBV18 with TRBJ1-6; unclear D gene. With 0 bases removed from V and 9 bases from J, the gap between germline ends came to 3 bases. Germline V gene data show CDR1 as KGHSH and CDR2 as LQKENI. This CDR3 has 12 residues. CDR3 sequence: CASSPPLSPLHF. DNA of the CDR3: TGTGCCAGCTCACCACCTCTTTCACCCCTCCACTTT. Full variable domain (rest looked up from reference TRBV18 and TRBJ1-6): NAGVMQNPRHLVRRRGQEARLRCSPMKGHSHVYWYRQLPEEGLKFMVYLQKENIIDESGMPKERFSAEFPKEGPSILRIQQVVRGDSAAYFCASSPPLSPLHFGNGTRLTVT.

This clone has just a few counts. The chain uses TRBV5-1 and TRBJ1-2; a weak D match, TRBD1 (6 bases). Per germline, CDR1 SGHRS and CDR2 YFSETQ. The CDR3 consists of 17 residues. Trimming removed 0 bases from V and 4 bases from J, with 19 bases in between. The CDR3 DNA follows: TGCGCCAGCAGCTTGGACGGCGGGGGCAGGGCAGTCTATGGCTACACCTTC. The encoded protein is CASSLDGGGRAVYGYTF.

Comments on this clone: Distinct nucleotide sequences in the sample also encode this CDR3. V gene TRBV2 combines with J gene TRBJ1-2, with 9 bases identical to TRBD1. The V gene's germline CDR1 is SNHLY and CDR2 FYNNEI. The length of the CDR3 is 13 residues. The J segment lost 6 bases and the V segment lost 5 bases, leaving 4 bases of the junction unmatched. CDR3 region: CASSPGQGNGYTF. CDR3 nucleotide sequence: TGTGCCAGCAGTCCGGGACAGGGAAATGGCTACACCTTC.

The genes are TRBV15 and TRBJ2-7; maybe TRBD2 (6 bases). There are 19 residues in the CDR3. Germline CDR1 reads LNHNV; CDR2 reads YYDKDF (reference sequence). Trimming took 5 bases from V and 3 from J, leaving 29 bases between them. CDR3 protein: CATSGNEATGLGGYYEQYF. CDR3 nucleotides: TGTGCCACCAGCGGGAATGAGGCTACTGGGTTGGGGGGATACTACGAGCAGTACTTC. Full variable domain (outside the CDR3, taken from reference TRBV15 and TRBJ2-7): DAMVIQNPRYQVTQFGKPVTLSCSQTLNHNVMYWYQQKSSQAPKLLFHYYDKDFNNEADTPDNFQSRRPNTSFCFLDIRSPGLGDTAMYLCATSGNEATGLGGYYEQYFGPGTRLTVT.

CDR3 sequence reads: CASSSGTAGGEQYF. The CDR3 DNA reads as TGCGCCAGCAGCTCCGGGACAGCTGGTGGTGAGCAGTACTTC. The chain combines TRBV5-1 with TRBJ2-7, with TRBD1 identical over 7 bases. Germline V gives CDR1 SGHRS, CDR2 YFSETQ. The CDR3 has 14 amino acids. V was clipped by 3 bases and J by 7 bases; unmatched bases: 10.